This T cell receptor (beta chain) is drawn from a study of regulatory T cells in long-lasting Graves disease. Study-level information: With positive TSH receptor antibodies and over 5 years of antithyroid drugs, Graves' disease was considered persistent.

This CDR3 has 15 amino acids. CDR1 and CDR2 (germline): SGHAT, FQNNGV. Trimming pared 5 bases from V and 5 bases from J, leaving 18 bases between. General study points: Persistent disease was characterized by preferential usage of TRBV28, TRBJ1-2 and TRBJ2-5.

This clonotype turned up a few times. Its matching antigen is unknown. Arm-PCR of CDR3 regions and iRepertoire HTBI primers were used to build TCR beta libraries. TCRdb ran MiXCR on the multiplex PCR reads and lists one entry per CDR3 protein. The sample shows 650,000 to 700,000 distinct CDR3 sequences, around 32% of them seen only once. The time point denotes: persistent/refractory GD, antithyroid drugs over 5 years with positive TRAb. After RNA was extracted from PBMCs, the TCR library was made from it. V and J are TRBV11-2 and TRBJ1-1; D unresolved. This TCR derives from a female donor with Graves disease. This specimen was peripheral blood mononuclear cells (PBMCs), taken when the disease was refractory, from a patient treated with antithyroid drugs. The CDR3: CASSISDKLVTEAFF. The CDR3 DNA reads TGTGCCAGCAGCATATCAGACAAATTAGTTACTGAAGCTTTCTTT.